This TCR beta chain was identified during a study of vaccination and CD4 T cells after COVID-19. The Oncomine TCR Beta short-read assay was applied to DNA of cultured CD4+ T cells. Using its own MiXCR run on the PCR reads, TCRdb lists one record per CDR3 protein. The sample yields around 10,000 distinct CDR3 sequences, roughly 45% seen once. Treatment specified: 10-day PBMC culture with coronavirus spike peptide pools or control peptides (ViraFEST assay). V dropped 5 bases and J dropped 3; count of bases not matched to a gene: 10. The germline gives CDR1 DFQATT, CDR2 SNEGSKA (reference sequence). CDR3 length: 15 residues. Of note for this clonotype: Antigen specificity is unknown.

V usage is TRBV20-1 and J usage is TRBJ2-5; TRBD2 matches 9 bases. The source of this sequence is a human donor who had recovered from COVID-19. The specimen sequenced was CD4+ T cells from blood, cultured in vitro. The CDR3 DNA follows: TGCAGTGCTCTTTTAACGACTAGCGGTAAAGAGACCCAGTACTTC. Protein product: CSALLTTSGKETQYF.